This entry describes one TCR beta chain. Donors gave ten milliliters of peripheral blood apiece. The source of the sample is a study of blood T cells in healthy people across ages. The CDR3 is made up of 16 amino acids. In germline, CDR1 is SGHTA, CDR2 FQGNSA. V was pared by 4 bases and J by 7 bases, with 21 bases between. Primed by a sample-barcoded 5' primer and a J-beta primer mix, a second PCR proceeded for roughly 7 to 11 cycles. In TCRdb, the 5' RACE reads were re-called with MiXCR into one record per CDR3 protein. In the table there are about 830,000 distinct CDR3 sequences, 58% of which are singletons.

The sequencing sample was made of blood. This sequence joins TRBV7-2 and TRBJ2-3; D is uncertain. This receptor was obtained from a young man in good health. This CDR3 is CASSYGWTPSMYTQYF. CDR3 in DNA: TGTGCCAGCAGCTACGGTTGGACCCCGAGTATGTATACGCAGTATTTT.